Following are 24 T cell receptor beta chains from one sample sequenced in a study of blood T cell repertoires in COVID-19. Sequencing was performed with immunoSEQ multiplex PCR; in TCRdb, only in-frame clones are kept and a portion is missing. The sample has some 100,000 clones, over 70% seen once. Sequencing was performed on peripheral blood. These receptors all stem from a human donor in a cohort sampled during active or convalescent COVID-19.

This clone was recorded only once. The genes are TRBV4-3 and TRBJ2-1; tentatively, D is TRBD1 (6 bases). The CDR3 has 17 amino acids. Trimming took 0 bases from V and 4 from J, leaving 16 bases between them. The germline gives CDR1 LGHNA, CDR2 YSLEER. For the CDR3, the DNA is TGCGCCAGCAGCCAAGAAGTAGGGGGAGTTGGATACAATGAGCAGTTCTTC. This encodes CASSQEVGGVGYNEQFF.

This clone was counted a single time. The chain is built from TRBV5-1 and TRBJ1-4; D might be TRBD1 (6 bases). Germline CDR1 and CDR2: SGHRS and YFSETQ. The CDR3 contains 14 residues. Trimming shortened V by 4 bases and J by 2 bases, and 9 bases separated the two germline ends. The CDR3 coding sequence is TGCGCCAGCAGCGAACAGGGCACTAATGAAAAACTGTTTTTT. Translating it yields CASSEQGTNEKLFF.

This chain joins TRBV28 and TRBJ2-1; 12 nucleotides match TRBD2. Trimming cost V 1 base and J 5 bases; bases outside gene matches: 6. The CDR3 runs to 17 residues. Per the germline V gene, CDR1 is MDHEN and CDR2 is SYDVKM. In DNA, the CDR3 is TGTGCCAGCAGTTTATATGGCCGACTAGCGGGAGACAATGAGCAGTTCTTC. Encoded protein: CASSLYGRLAGDNEQFF.

V and J are TRBV7-2 and TRBJ1-5; perhaps TRBD1 as D (5 bases). The germline V gene encodes CDR1 SGHTA and CDR2 FQGNSA. The CDR3 length is 15 residues. V was trimmed by 5 bases and J by 7 bases, leaving 18 bases between them. Here the CDR3 DNA reads TGTGCCAGCAGCCAGAGGTACCAGGGCGGCCAGCCCCAGCATTTT. This encodes CASSQRYQGGQPQHF. The full variable domain, rest sourced from reference TRBV7-2 and TRBJ1-5, is GAGVSQSPSNKVTEKGKDVELRCDPISGHTALYWYRQSLGQGLEFLIYFQGNSAPDKSGLPSDRFSAERTGGSVSTLTIQRTQQEDSAVYLCASSQRYQGGQPQHFGDGTRLSIL.

The chain combines TRBV6-2 or TRBV6-3 with TRBJ2-7; no definite D call. Between the trimmed V and J ends, which lost 2 bases and 1 base, there was a span of 21 bases. The CDR3 has 18 residues. Germline loops: CDR1 MNHEY, CDR2 SVGEGT. CDR3 sequence (DNA): TGTGCCAGCAGTTACGTCACAGCCCCCCAGAAAAGTTCCTACGAGCAGTACTTC. Encoded protein: CASSYVTAPQKSSYEQYF.

V usage is TRBV7-2 and J usage is TRBJ2-5, with 15 positions matching TRBD2. The germline V gene has CDR1 SGHTA and CDR2 FQGNSA. The ends lost 3 bases at V and 1 base at J; junction bases unmatched: 0. The CDR3 runs to 16 residues. CDR3 coding DNA: TGTGCCAGCAGCTTGGGACTAGCGGGGGGCCAAGAGACCCAGTACTTC. This sequence encodes CASSLGLAGGQETQYF.

This clone was counted once. V gene TRBV11-3 combines with J gene TRBJ1-1, with D perhaps matching TRBD1 (5 bases). This CDR3 contains 15 residues. V dropped 5 bases and J dropped 1 base, with 14 bases sitting between them. Germline CDR1 SGHNT, CDR2 YENEEA. The CDR3 protein is CASSHMEGSNTEAFF. The CDR3 nucleotides are TGTGCCAGCAGCCACATGGAGGGGTCGAACACTGAAGCTTTCTTT.

The rearrangement joins TRBV12-2 to TRBJ2-4; the table's D call of TRBD1 was not tested on the DNA. TRBV12-2 is a listed pseudogene. The CDR3 length is 17 residues. The CDR3 loop reads CASRLDQGASAKNIQYF. The CDR3 DNA reads TGTGCAAGTCGCTTAGACCAGGGGGCCTCAGCCAAAAACATTCAGTACTTC.

V is TRBV10-2 and J is TRBJ2-7; TRBD2 agrees at 8 bases. V dropped 7 bases and J dropped 3; count of bases not matched to a gene: 8. Per germline, CDR1 WSHSY and CDR2 SAAADI. The CDR3 extends over 14 amino acids. DNA of the CDR3: TGCGCCAGCAAAGTAGCGGGATTAGGCTACGAGCAGTACTTC. Translating gives CASKVAGLGYEQYF.

The chain has TRBV19 and TRBJ2-1, with TRBD1 as a possible D gene (6 bases). V shed 4 bases and J shed 3 bases, with 13 bases lying between them. Germline V gene sequence: CDR1 LNHDA, CDR2 SQIVND (reference sequence). The CDR3 runs to 15 residues. CDR3 nucleotide sequence: TGTGCCAGTAGTAATGAGGGGACAAACTACAATGAGCAGTTCTTC. Encoded protein: CASSNEGTNYNEQFF.

The chain couples TRBV4-1 to TRBJ2-3; the match to TRBD2 covers 7 bases. CDR1 MGHRA and CDR2 YSYEKL come from the germline V gene. Trimming cost V 1 base and J 3 bases; bases outside gene matches: 7. The CDR3 consists of 16 residues. As DNA, the CDR3 is TGCGCCAGCAGCCAAGGTGGAACTAGCGAGACAGATACGCAGTATTTT. This gives the protein CASSQGGTSETDTQYF.

V gene TRBV5-1 combines with J gene TRBJ1-4, with 9 bases matching TRBD1. The CDR3 spans 14 residues. Germline trimming cut 0 bases from V and 8 bases from J; bases unmatched to any gene: 2. CDR1 is SGHRS and CDR2 is YFSETQ in the germline V gene. Written as DNA, the CDR3 is TGCGCCAGCAGCTTGGGACAGGGGGTCGAAAAACTGTTTTTT. Encoded protein: CASSLGQGVEKLFF.

The J gene is TRBJ2-2, the V gene TRBV28; 9 bases are a match to TRBD1. Trimming at V came to 3 bases and at J to 7 bases, leaving 6 bases not matched to a gene. Germline V gives CDR1 MDHEN, CDR2 SYDVKM. The CDR3 has 15 amino acids. The CDR3 bases are TGTGCCAGCAGTTTGGGGGACAGGGTGATCGGGGAGCTGTTTTTT. Encoded protein: CASSLGDRVIGELFF.

The chain has TRBV15 and TRBJ1-4, with D perhaps TRBD1 (5 bases). Germline assignment: CDR1 LNHNV and CDR2 YYDKDF (reference sequence). CDR3 length: 18 residues. V lost 0 bases and J 7 bases, leaving 21 bases between the germline ends. The CDR3 sequence is CATSRDLFNTGLSEKLFF. The CDR3 nucleotides read TGTGCCACCAGCAGAGATCTCTTTAACACAGGCTTATCTGAAAAACTGTTTTTT.

The chain recombines TRBV12-3 or TRBV12-4 with TRBJ2-7; D gene uncertain. V was trimmed by 6 bases and J by 6 bases, leaving 12 bases between them. The CDR3 consists of 12 residues. The CDR3 sequence: CASRLYLGEQYF. The CDR3 DNA reads as TGTGCCAGCAGGCTCTACCTAGGCGAGCAGTACTTC.

V gene TRBV24-1 combines with J gene TRBJ2-5, with a possible D match to TRBD2 (6 bases). Germline V gene data show CDR1 as KGHDR and CDR2 as SFDVKD. CDR3 length: 13 amino acids. V was pared by 2 bases and J by 7 bases, with 10 bases between. The CDR3 protein is CATSDWFGGTQYF. In DNA, the CDR3 is TGTGCCACCAGTGATTGGTTCGGGGGGACCCAGTACTTC.

This sequence joins TRBV18 and TRBJ2-1, with no clear D. CDR3 length: 12 residues. V lost 3 bases and J lost 5, with 5 bases in between. CDR1 and CDR2 from the germline V gene are KGHSH and LQKENI. The CDR3 reads CASSPHNNEQFF. CDR3 nucleotide sequence: TGTGCCAGCTCACCTCACAACAATGAGCAGTTCTTC.

The chain joins TRBV5-1 to TRBJ2-2; D is perhaps TRBD1 (5 bases). V was cut by 4 bases and J by 5 bases, with 9 bases left in between. Germline-derived CDR1 and CDR2 are SGHRS and YFSETQ. This CDR3 region has 13 residues. CDR3 sequence (DNA): TGCGCCAGCAGCCAAAGGACAACCGGGGAGCTGTTTTTT. The encoded protein is CASSQRTTGELFF.

Only one count was recorded for this clone. The rearrangement uses TRBV19 and TRBJ1-6, with a tentative D call TRBD1 (5 bases). CDR1 is LNHDA and CDR2 is SQIVND in the germline V gene (reference sequence). The CDR3 is made up of 14 amino acids. The V gene lost 10 bases and the J gene lost 3 bases, with 13 bases spanning the gap. CDR3 coding DNA: TGTGCCACGACAGCGAAAAACTATAATTCACCCCTCCACTTT. This gives the protein CATTAKNYNSPLHF.

V and J are TRBV28 and TRBJ2-2, with 11 nucleotides matching TRBD2. V lost 1 base to trimming and J lost 8 bases; unmatched junction nucleotides: 6. This CDR3 region has 16 residues. The germline gives CDR1 MDHEN, CDR2 SYDVKM. CDR3 bases: TGTGCCAGCAGTTTATTGATGACTAGCGGGACTGGGGAGCTGTTTTTT. This gives the protein CASSLLMTSGTGELFF.

V gene TRBV24-1 combines with J gene TRBJ1-1; a possible D gene is TRBD1 (5 bases). Per the germline V gene, CDR1 is KGHDR and CDR2 is SFDVKD. V lost 3 bases and J lost 6, with 16 bases in between. This CDR3 contains 15 residues. In DNA form, the CDR3 reads TGTGCCACCAGTGATAGCGGGGGACGGGACCCTGAAGCTTTCTTT. Translating it yields CATSDSGGRDPEAFF.

The V call is TRBV6-5, the J call TRBJ2-4; no clear D gene. V gave up 4 bases and J gave up 15 bases, with 13 bases separating them. Looked up from germline, CDR1 is MNHEY and CDR2 is SVGAGI. The CDR3 runs to 11 residues. The CDR3 spells CASSSDSSLYF. The CDR3 coding sequence is TGTGCCAGCAGTTCTGATAGTAGCTTGTACTTC.

The chain carries TRBV30 and TRBJ2-3; 7 nucleotides match TRBD1. V lost 5 bases and J lost 2; bases outside the gene matches: 7. CDR1 GTSNPN and CDR2 SVGIG come from the germline V gene (reference sequence). The CDR3 consists of 14 residues. CDR3 sequence reads: CAWRRDSNTDTQYF. CDR3 coding DNA: TGTGCCTGGCGCCGGGACAGTAACACAGATACGCAGTATTTT. The whole variable domain, remainder taken from reference TRBV30 and TRBJ2-3, is SQTIHQWPATLVQPVGSPLSLECTVEGTSNPNLYWYRQAAGRGLQLLFYSVGIGQISSEVPQNLSASRPQDRQFILSSKKLLLSDSGFYLCAWRRDSNTDTQYFGPGTRLTVL.

The V and J genes are TRBV3-1 (or the pseudogene TRBV3-2) and TRBJ2-7; 10 bases are a match to TRBD1. CDR1 is LGHDT and CDR2 is YNNKEL in the germline V gene (reference sequence). The CDR3 covers 16 residues. Losses at the gene ends were 6 bases for V and 5 bases for J; bases not matched to a gene: 13. CDR3 protein: CASSRQGASQSHEQYF. CDR3 DNA: TGTGCCAGCAGTCGACAGGGGGCTTCACAATCCCACGAGCAGTACTTC.